Shown below are 9 T cell receptor beta chains from a single sample sequenced in a study of brain metastases from non-small cell lung cancer. The table came from immunoSEQ multiplex PCR; TCRdb's copy has only in-frame clones and leaves some out. The sample has 2,500 to 4,000 clones, about 91% seen once. Sequenced material: primary lung tumor tissue. These receptors were collected from a donor aged 40 or older with non-small cell lung cancer.

J is TRBJ1-2 and V is TRBV6-5; no firm D call. Trimming shortened V by 2 bases and J by 5 bases, and 12 bases separated the two germline ends. This CDR3 contains 14 residues. Germline CDR1 MNHEY, CDR2 SVGAGI. This CDR3 is CASSYGGAWYGYTF. Here the CDR3 DNA reads TGTGCCAGCAGTTACGGCGGAGCCTGGTATGGCTACACCTTC.

Comment on this clone: Other DNA sequences in the sample encode the same CDR3. The chain couples TRBV27 to TRBJ2-7; D gene uncertain. Trimming cost V 3 bases and J 6 bases, with 12 bases left between them. The CDR3 totals 13 residues. CDR1 is MNHEY, CDR2 SMNVEV, per germline (reference sequence). The CDR3 DNA sequence: TGTGCCAGCAGTTTTGGCAGAGTTTTCGAGCAGTACTTC. Translated, it gives CASSFGRVFEQYF.

V is TRBV30 and J is TRBJ1-3, with TRBD1 identical over 8 bases. CDR3 size: 13 residues. V shed 6 bases, J shed 0 bases, and the junction held 1 base outside the gene matches. Germline CDR1 is GTSNPN and CDR2 is SVGIG (reference sequence). The CDR3 here is CACDRGSGNTIYF. The DNA for the CDR3 is TGTGCCTGCGACAGGGGCTCTGGAAACACCATATATTTT.

The V and J genes are TRBV7-2 and TRBJ1-2; tentative D call: TRBD1 (5 bases). Trimming pared 5 bases from V and 8 bases from J, leaving 18 bases between. The CDR3 sequence is 14 residues long. Germline V lookup: CDR1 SGHTA, CDR2 FQGNSA. This chain's CDR3 is CASSLTGTSGGYTF. The CDR3 DNA follows: TGTGCCAGCAGCCTCACCGGGACTTCCGGGGGCTACACCTTC.

The chain joins TRBV4-3 to TRBJ2-2; no definite D call. Trimming stripped 0 bases from V and 6 bases from J, with 11 bases between. The germline CDR1 and CDR2 sequences are LGHNA and YSLEER. The length of the CDR3 is 15 residues. CDR3 region: CASSQDYSSSGELFF. CDR3 sequence (DNA): TGCGCCAGCAGCCAAGATTATAGCAGCTCCGGGGAGCTGTTTTTT.

The chain has TRBV5-3 and TRBJ2-7; weak D call: TRBD2 (5 bases). TRBV5-3 is an ORF, and what it does is uncertain. V lost 3 bases and J lost 2, with 9 bases in between. The CDR3 extends over 13 amino acids. In DNA form, the CDR3 reads TGTGCCAGAAGCTCACGGGGTACCTACGAGCAGTACTTC. Protein sequence: CARSSRGTYEQYF.

This chain connects TRBV7-3 to TRBJ2-2; D is ambiguous. The CDR3 extends over 14 amino acids. The V end lost 4 bases, the J end lost 4 bases, and 10 bases lay between the germline ends. Germline-derived CDR1 and CDR2 are SGHTA and FQGTGA. The CDR3 protein is CASSSGRFTGELFF. CDR3 coding DNA: TGTGCCAGCAGCTCAGGACGGTTCACCGGGGAGCTGTTTTTT.

The chain couples TRBV6-4 to TRBJ1-2; D is undetermined. Looked up from germline, CDR1 is MRHNA and CDR2 is SNTAGT. The length of the CDR3 is 12 residues. The V end lost 3 bases, the J end lost 4 bases, and 6 bases lay between the germline ends. The CDR3 bases are TGTGCCAGCAGTGATGGCTTCTATGGCTACACCTTC. It translates to CASSDGFYGYTF.

The chain carries TRBV30 and TRBJ1-6; D uncertain. In germline, CDR1 is GTSNPN, CDR2 SVGIG (reference sequence). Trimming left V 1 base short and J 9 bases short, with 10 bases between. This CDR3 spans 13 amino acids. Here the CDR3 DNA reads TGTGCCTGGAGTGAGGGCAGAACTTCACCCCTCCACTTT. It encodes CAWSEGRTSPLHF.